Listed below are T cell receptor beta chains from one sample, sequenced in a study of cytomegalovirus exposure and HLA in healthy donors. Assay used: immunoSEQ multiplex PCR; TCRdb lists only in-frame clones, some missing. The data contain over 150,000 clones, around nine tenths of them singletons. The sample taken for sequencing was PBMCs. These receptors were obtained from a man younger than 30 in good health and CMV-seropositive. Both conserved end residues are part of each CDR3. The D gene is left open where the match is weak. Rows may omit the clone size; those that give it use once, few, many or a size class.

abundance,j_gene,v_gene,d_gene,CDR3nt,CDR3aa
-,TRBJ1-1,TRBV19,-,TGTGCCAGTAGGGATACAGGGAACACTGAAGCTTTCTTT,CASRDTGNTEAFF
-,TRBJ1-5,TRBV6-1,-,TGTGCCAGCAATCGTGGGGGCACGCTCAATCAGCCCCAGCATTTT,CASNRGGTLNQPQHF
-,TRBJ1-1,TRBV7-9,-,TGTGCCAGCAGCCAGGGAAACACTGAAGCTTTCTTT,CASSQGNTEAFF
-,TRBJ2-7,TRBV6-6,-,TGTGCCAGCAGTCATTCCTACGAGCAGTACTTC,CASSHSYEQYF
-,TRBJ2-7,TRBV4-3,TRBD2,TGCGCCAGCAGCCAAGCCCTAGCGGGACCCTACGAGCAGTACTTC,CASSQALAGPYEQYF
once,TRBJ1-5,TRBV19,-,TGTGCCAGTAGTATACTGCCCTCAGACAGAAGCAATCAGCCCCAGCATTTT,CASSILPSDRSNQPQHF
-,TRBJ1-5,TRBV6-5,-,TGTGCCAGCAGTTCGGGTCAGCCCCAGCATTTT,CASSSGQPQHF
-,TRBJ1-6,TRBV6-5,-,TGTGCCAGCAGTCCCCGACATGATTCACCCCTCCACTTT,CASSPRHDSPLHF
-,TRBJ2-7,TRBV30,-,TGTGCCTGGACAGGGACCTACGAGCAGTACTTC,CAWTGTYEQYF
-,TRBJ2-7,TRBV2,-,TGTGCCAGCAGGGTAGTCTCCTACGAGCAGTACTTC,CASRVVSYEQYF
-,TRBJ1-5,TRBV9,-,TGTGCCAGCAGCGTATCGGGGGTCAGGCTCAATCAGCCCCAGCATTTT,CASSVSGVRLNQPQHF
few,TRBJ1-5,TRBV7-2,TRBD1,TGTGCCAGCAGCACCAGGGGGAATAGCAATCAGCCCCAGCATTTT,CASSTRGNSNQPQHF
-,TRBJ2-3,TRBV13,-,TGTGCCAGCAGCTCCCCATGGGGGCACACAGATACGCAGTATTTT,CASSSPWGHTDTQYF
-,TRBJ2-2,TRBV29-1,TRBD2,TGCAGCGTCGGAGCGGGGGCCTTCACCGGGGAGCTGTTTTTT,CSVGAGAFTGELFF
-,TRBJ2-7,TRBV5-6,-,TGTGCCAGCAGAATTACCGGGGGAGCCCTCTACGAGCAGTACTTC,CASRITGGALYEQYF
-,TRBJ2-1,TRBV7-8,TRBD1,TGTGCCAGCAGCTTAGGTGGGACAGGGGGCCGGCATGAGCAGTTCTTC,CASSLGGTGGRHEQFF
few,TRBJ2-4,TRBV4-1,-,TGCGCCAGCAGCCCCCGGTGGGGGGACATTCAGTACTTC,CASSPRWGDIQYF
-,TRBJ2-7,TRBV28,-,TGTGCCAGCAGTTTGCCCCTGGGCGGGACCTTCCTATACGAGCAGTACTTC,CASSLPLGGTFLYEQYF
-,TRBJ1-2,TRBV29-1,-,TGCAGCGTTGAAGAGGAACCGGGGATCGGGGGCTATGGCTACACCTTC,CSVEEEPGIGGYGYTF
-,TRBJ1-4,TRBV19,-,TGTGCCAGTAGCGCCGACAGGCTCCCGAATGAAAAACTGTTTTTT,CASSADRLPNEKLFF
-,TRBJ2-3,TRBV7-2,-,TGTGCCAGCAGCGGACAGTATAGCACAGATACGCAGTATTTT,CASSGQYSTDTQYF
-,TRBJ1-1,TRBV29-1,-,TGCAGCGTAAACGTGGGGCCTGAAGCTTTCTTT,CSVNVGPEAFF
-,TRBJ2-7,TRBV9,TRBD2,TGTGCCAGCAGCGTAGATTTAGGAGCGGGGGGGCTCGAGCAGTACTTC,CASSVDLGAGGLEQYF
-,TRBJ2-7,TRBV30,-,TGTGCCTGGAAAAGTGGGCGGGGGCCCTACGAGCAGTACTTC,CAWKSGRGPYEQYF
-,TRBJ2-5,TRBV7-9,-,TGTGCCAGCACCACCGGGTATAGAGGGGGCCAAGAGACCCAGTACTTC,CASTTGYRGGQETQYF
few,TRBJ1-2,TRBV6-6,TRBD1,TGTGCCAGCAGTTCCGGGACAGGGGAAGGGTATGGCTACACCTTC,CASSSGTGEGYGYTF
-,TRBJ1-5,TRBV7-2,-,TGTGCCAGCAGCCCCCAACTTGATCAGCCCCAGCATTTT,CASSPQLDQPQHF
-,TRBJ2-2,TRBV6-5,-,TGTGCCAGCAGTTACGATCGGGACTCCTACACCGGGGAGCTGTTTTTT,CASSYDRDSYTGELFF
-,TRBJ2-1,TRBV5-1,TRBD2,TGCGCCAGCAGCTTAGCGGGGAGCTCCTACAATGAGCAGTTCTTC,CASSLAGSSYNEQFF
-,TRBJ2-3,TRBV2,TRBD2,TGTGCCAGCCCGCGGGGGAACACAGATACGCAGTATTTT,CASPRGNTDTQYF
-,TRBJ2-7,TRBV5-1,TRBD1,TGCGCCAGCAGCCCGGCGGGGACAGGGAGTCACGAGCAGTACTTC,CASSPAGTGSHEQYF
-,TRBJ2-3,TRBV15,-,TGTGCCACCAGCAGAGATGCGGGGAGAGATACGCAGTATTTT,CATSRDAGRDTQYF
-,TRBJ2-3,TRBV9,-,TGTGCCAGCAGCGTAGGACTAAACGTAATGAGCACAGATACGCAGTATTTT,CASSVGLNVMSTDTQYF
-,TRBJ1-1,TRBV10-3,TRBD1,TGTGCCATCTCCGAGACAGGGGGCACTGAAGCTTTCTTT,CAISETGGTEAFF
-,TRBJ2-1,TRBV7-6,-,TGTGCCAGCAGCTTGACTGTTGCCTACAATGAGCAGTTCTTC,CASSLTVAYNEQFF
-,TRBJ2-1,TRBV6-5,-,TGTGCCAGCAGTTATGAGGGGGCCTACAATGAGCAGTTCTTC,CASSYEGAYNEQFF
-,TRBJ2-3,TRBV19,TRBD2,TGTGCCAGTAGTTCCAGGACTAGCGGGAGCACAGATACGCAGTATTTT,CASSSRTSGSTDTQYF
-,TRBJ2-7,TRBV6-6,TRBD2,TGTGCCAGCAGTTACGGTGGGACTAGAGGCGAGCAGTACTTC,CASSYGGTRGEQYF
-,TRBJ2-1,TRBV5-1,TRBD2,TGCGCCAGCAGCTTGGCCGTGCTAGCGGTGTCGGATGAGCAGTTCTTC,CASSLAVLAVSDEQFF
-,TRBJ1-5,TRBV5-8,TRBD1,TGTGCCAGCAGCTTGGCCGCGACAGGGAGTCAGCCCCAGCATTTT,CASSLAATGSQPQHF
-,TRBJ2-7,TRBV10-1,-,TGCGCCAGCACGCTCACGCCCCTCAGAGTCAGGGCCCCGTACGTTTGGGAGCAGTACTTC,CASTLTPLRVRAPYVWEQYF
-,TRBJ1-1,TRBV5-6,-,TGTGCCAGCAGCCCCAAGGGACTGGGATACACTGAAGCTTTCTTT,CASSPKGLGYTEAFF
once,TRBJ2-5,TRBV30,-,TGTGCCTGGATTCCAGCGGATCAAGAGACCCAGTACTTC,CAWIPADQETQYF
few,TRBJ2-3,TRBV2,-,TGTGCCAGCAGGGGGCAGGGGCCTGATACGCAGTATTTT,CASRGQGPDTQYF
-,TRBJ1-3,TRBV27,-,TGTGCCAGCAGGGACAACTTCTCTGGAAACACCATATATTTT,CASRDNFSGNTIYF
-,TRBJ1-1,TRBV7-2,TRBD1,TGTGCCAGCAGCCTTCGACAGGGGCTACCGAACACTGAAGCTTTCTTT,CASSLRQGLPNTEAFF
-,TRBJ2-1,TRBV27,-,TGTGCCAGCAGCGGGGTTGACAATGAGCAGTTCTTC,CASSGVDNEQFF
-,TRBJ1-6,TRBV5-4,-,TGTGCCAGCAGACCGGGGGGAAATTCACCCCTCCACTTT,CASRPGGNSPLHF
-,TRBJ1-6,TRBV2,-,TGTGCCAGCAGCGGAAGGGGCCAGGGGAATTCACCCCTCCACTTT,CASSGRGQGNSPLHF
-,TRBJ1-2,TRBV2,-,TGTGCCAGCAGTGCGAGGTTCGCGAGCTACACCTTC,CASSARFASYTF
-,TRBJ2-3,TRBV6-5,TRBD2,TGTGCCAGCCGACGGACTAGCGGGGGGCAGGGGACGCAGTATTTT,CASRRTSGGQGTQYF
-,TRBJ1-2,TRBV7-9,-,TGTGCCAGCAGCTTAATGGCCTCCTATGGCTACACCTTC,CASSLMASYGYTF
-,TRBJ2-1,TRBV7-8,-,TGTGCCAGCAGCTTAGCATCAGGTTCCCTCAATGAGCAGTTCTTC,CASSLASGSLNEQFF
-,TRBJ2-5,TRBV5-4,-,TGTGCCAGCAGCCCCACCGGGGGCCAAGAGACCCAGTACTTC,CASSPTGGQETQYF
few,TRBJ1-5,TRBV6-8,-,TGTGCCAGCAGTTTTCAGGGTAGAAGGCCCCAGCATTTT,CASSFQGRRPQHF
-,TRBJ2-5,TRBV5-5,-,TGTGCCAGCAGCTTGGAGCATAGCCCCCGGGAGACCCAGTACTTC,CASSLEHSPRETQYF
-,TRBJ2-1,TRBV29-1,TRBD1,TGCAGCGTTGATACTGGGACAGGGGCTGTTGGTGAGCAGTTCTTC,CSVDTGTGAVGEQFF
-,TRBJ2-1,TRBV11-2,-,TGTGCCAGCTTGGGACACCGACCATACAATGAGCAGTTCTTC,CASLGHRPYNEQFF